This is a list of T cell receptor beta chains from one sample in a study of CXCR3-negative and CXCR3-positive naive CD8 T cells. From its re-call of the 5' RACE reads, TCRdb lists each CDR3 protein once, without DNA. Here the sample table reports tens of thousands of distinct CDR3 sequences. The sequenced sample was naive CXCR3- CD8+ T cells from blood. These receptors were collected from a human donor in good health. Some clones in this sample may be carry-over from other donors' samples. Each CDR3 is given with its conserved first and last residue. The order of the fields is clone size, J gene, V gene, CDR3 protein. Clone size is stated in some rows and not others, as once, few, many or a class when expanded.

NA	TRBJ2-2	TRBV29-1	CSAPAPGTGELFF
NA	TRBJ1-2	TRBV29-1	CSVPTGSDYGYTF
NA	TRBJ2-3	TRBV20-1	CSARDPASGRRTDTQYF
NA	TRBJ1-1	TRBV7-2	CASSLWGLNTEAFF
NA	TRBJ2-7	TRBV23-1	CASSPQGETPGDEQYF
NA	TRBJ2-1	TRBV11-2	CASSFTGGEQFF
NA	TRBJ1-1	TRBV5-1	CASSLRSGDRGYEAFF
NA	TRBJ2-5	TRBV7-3	CASSPYGTGAETQYF
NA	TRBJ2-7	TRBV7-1	CASSSRLAGSYEQYF
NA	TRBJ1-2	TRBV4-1	CASSQAEDRTYGYTF
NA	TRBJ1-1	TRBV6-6	CASSYSPRSPFAEMNTEAFF
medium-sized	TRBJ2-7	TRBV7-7	CASSLDRTYEQYF
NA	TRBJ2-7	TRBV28	CASSHYRDSYEQYF
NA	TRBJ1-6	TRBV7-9	CASSSAGDISYNSPLHF
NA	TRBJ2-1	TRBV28	CASSLSGVRVGSDTNEQFF
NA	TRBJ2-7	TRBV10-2	CASRDRGETYEQYF
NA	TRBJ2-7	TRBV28	CASSQPPPGDDYEQYF
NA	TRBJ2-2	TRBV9	CASSETSGPQLGGELFF
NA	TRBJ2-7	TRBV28	CASSSNKGMGWGLTYEQYF
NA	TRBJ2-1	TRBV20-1	CSARIAGVPNEQFF